This T cell receptor (beta chain) was observed in a study of shared clonotypes between healthy human individuals (dated by TCRdb to the early 2020s). Describing the broader study: Three men and a couple of women, aged 18 to 49 years, made up the cohort. For each donor, three plates each were used for CD4 naive and CD4 memory, two plates were used for CD8 naive, and one plate was used for CD8 memory. To estimate repertoire size and how much clonotypes are shared between individuals, the study performed deep sequencing of blood TCR repertoires from 4 to 6 healthy adults. To increase sequencing depth and limit assay-specific biases, different laboratories used diverse techniques to prepare libraries and sequence TCR repertoires. Between about 0.94 and 8.9 billion PBMCs per donor were obtained by leukapheresis. Study-wide findings and limitations: Sampling was restricted to blood, and TCR repertoires in tissue are likely to differ from TCR repertoires in blood. The small number of donors limited the genetic and exposure-history diversity represented. Clonotypes shared by all four sorted-subset donors showed higher generation probabilities than non-shared clonotypes. Even with the large sequencing depth, rarefaction of the sorted-subset datasets indicated that sequencing was incomplete. Naive subsets generally had larger estimated clonotype richness than memory subsets did. Approximately 5% of naive CD4, more than 3% of naive CD8, roughly 2.4% of memory CD4, and 0.4% of memory CD8 clonotypes were shared across a few donors. Based on pairwise subsampling, the degree of clonotype sharing among donors was expected to be affected by sequencing depth.

The germline V gene provides CDR1 SGHDN and CDR2 FVKESK. The CDR3 measures 15 amino acids from cysteine to phenylalanine. Solely the CDR3 DNA is kept, with 45 bases framed from the first base. The V end gives up 4 bases and the J end 2 bases, leaving 3 bases in the junction not matched to a gene. Using the deep immunoSEQ assay, TCR CDR3 regions were amplified from genomic DNA by multiplex PCR. Genomic DNA extracted from each cell subset was distributed evenly over all wells of several immunoSEQ 96-well plates, and each plate served as one replicate. Each replicate PCR for sorted subsets received about 200 ng genomic DNA, equal to about 30,000 T cell genomes. The purified libraries were quantified using a Qubit 3.0 fluorometer, sized with a Bioanalyzer 2100, and then quantified again using the KAPA Library Quantification kit. Each immunoSEQ 96-well plate was sequenced on its own single-read 150-cycle Illumina NextSeq 550 flow cell. The paper's data handling went like this. Because the immunoSEQ output held only junctional sequences and lacked quality scores, the filtering could not match the filtering applied to full-length reads. Sequences were annotated with PyIR, a Python wrapper for IgBLAST v1.9, and V/J genes and CDR3 were assigned using IMGT germline references. Reads were removed for weak V/J assignments (E-value above 1e-6), missing CDR3, stop codons, out-of-frame junctions, or ambiguous translated residues. V3J clonotypes were defined as sequences sharing an identical inferred V gene, J gene, and CDR3 amino acid sequence. The percentage overlap between two repertoires was calculated by dividing the number of shared unique clonotypes by the size of the smaller repertoire. Three approaches were used to assess repertoire richness: RTK rarefaction, the Chao1 estimator, and Recon v2.1 estimates of unobserved clonotypes. Generation probabilities were computed with OLGA for all TCRbeta clonotypes obtained by the gDNA method from several donors. Here the immuneACCESS table is served through TCRdb, limited to in-frame sequences with V and J called. Missing clones are a known gap in these copies; in checked studies unresolved V genes cover under half, and the rest lacks a known reason. The V and J calls and clone size were taken over from that table, and D and trimming were inferred from the DNA. In all, the sample holds 2.3 million or so clones, and 80% to 95% of those were seen once. The ten largest clonotypes hold 0.3% to 0.4% of the sample.

Healthy HIV-negative adults with no recently reported acute infections or vaccinations were included as donors. All donors were Caucasian adults living in Nashville, Tennessee, USA. CD4+ T cells were enriched through magnetic negative selection, after which naive cells were positively selected on CD45RA and the remaining negative fraction served as the memory subset. Blood was collected by leukapheresis, and PBMCs were isolated by Ficoll-Histopaque density gradient centrifugation and then cryopreserved in liquid nitrogen vapor phase. Purity and quantity of every magnetically sorted T cell population were checked by analytical flow cytometry. Each sorted fraction had its genomic DNA isolated and then quantified by UV absorbance on a Nanodrop 2000c. On this clone: Its specific antigen is unknown. Base qualities are not at hand, and no much larger clone is one base apart.

This receptor was obtained from a young man in good health. Some clones in this sample may be carry-over from other donors' samples. Recombination linked TRBV14 to TRBJ1-4, with 8 junctional bases fitting TRBD1. The sample taken for sequencing was naive CD4+ T cells from PBMCs. Explained via the paper, the cell subset or site label denotes: CD45RA+ positively selected. The encoded CDR3 is CASSPYRGTNEKLFF. The DNA sequence reads TGTGCCAGCAGCCCCTACAGGGGGACTAATGAAAAACTGTTTTTT. The reference TRBV14 and TRBJ1-4 proteins fill in what lies around the CDR3, so the full variable domain reads EAGVTQFPSHSVIEKGQTVTLRCDPISGHDNLYWYRRVMGKEIKFLLHFVKESKQDESGMPNNRFLAERTGGTYSTLKVQPAELEDSGVYFCASSPYRGTNEKLFFGSGTQLSVL.